These 26 T cell receptor beta chains originate from one sample sequenced in a study of spatial heterogeneity in lung cancer. Documented time point: blood at routine non-recurrence follow-up after resection. Whole RNA, isolated from tumor, nontumor lung or frozen PBMC, was sequenced without prior sorting. MiXCR, applied by TCRdb to the 5' RACE reads, yields one record per CDR3 protein. The sample contains around 27,000 distinct CDR3 sequences, less than 6% of which appear only once. The sample was PBMCs, taken at follow-up. These receptors all stem from a male donor with early-stage non-small cell lung cancer.

This clonotype was recorded many times. This chain connects TRBV7-2 to TRBJ1-3, with 8 positions matching TRBD1. J gave up 7 bases and V 5 bases, and 10 bases lay outside the gene matches. The CDR3 loop spans 15 amino acids. CDR1 and CDR2 from the germline V gene are SGHTA and FQGNSA. In nucleotides, the CDR3 is TGTGCCAGCAGCCAAAGGACAGGGAAAGGCAACACCATATATTTT. Encoded protein: CASSQRTGKGNTIYF.

The chain's CDR3 is CAWNEDRVSPLHF. The CDR3 coding sequence is TGTGCCTGGAACGAGGACAGGGTTTCGCCCCTCCACTTT. The chain uses TRBV30 and TRBJ1-6; 8 bases are a match to TRBD1. Germline V gives CDR1 GTSNPN, CDR2 SVGIG (reference sequence). The CDR3 is 13 residues long. The trim removed 4 bases at V and 13 bases at J, leaving 9 bases unmatched.

This clonotype was seen many times. The V call is TRBV7-2, the J call TRBJ2-5, with a tentative D call TRBD2 (6 bases). This CDR3 is built from 16 residues. From germline, CDR1 is SGHTA and CDR2 FQGNSA. The V and J ends lost 0 bases and 7 bases respectively, with 18 bases between them. The CDR3 region is CASSLAVGGTFGTQYF. In DNA, the CDR3 is TGTGCCAGCAGCTTAGCAGTGGGCGGGACGTTTGGGACCCAGTACTTC.

This clonotype has ten or more counts. V is TRBV30 and J is TRBJ1-6; 9 bases agree with TRBD1. This CDR3 contains 17 residues. V lost 4 bases and J lost 0; bases outside the gene matches: 7. CDR1 is GTSNPN, CDR2 SVGIG, per germline (reference sequence). The CDR3, as DNA: TGTGCCTGGAAAGGACAGGGGATCAGCTCCTATAATTCACCCCTCCACTTT. This encodes CAWKGQGISSYNSPLHF.

This clonotype was seen ten or more times. The chain employs TRBV7-9 and TRBJ2-7; TRBD2 is a possible D gene (7 bases). Germline loops: CDR1 SEHNR, CDR2 FQNEAQ (reference sequence). V lost 0 bases and J lost 6, with 9 bases in between. This CDR3 has 13 residues. The CDR3: CASSLAGGGEQYV. DNA of the CDR3: TGTGCCAGCAGCTTAGCGGGAGGGGGCGAGCAGTACGTC.

This clonotype was counted at least ten times. The chain uses TRBV6-2 or TRBV6-3 and TRBJ2-1; D might be TRBD2 (5 bases). The CDR3 spans 11 residues. Germline V gene data show CDR1 as MNHEY and CDR2 as SVGEGT. Trimming took off 7 bases at V and 9 bases at J, with 10 bases between the two ends. Written as DNA, the CDR3 is TGTGCCAGCACCAAAGGAGGTGAGCAGTTCTTC. This codes for CASTKGGEQFF.

The chain employs TRBV7-2 and TRBJ1-2, with 7 bases fitting TRBD1. Looked up from germline, CDR1 is SGHTA and CDR2 is FQGNSA. This CDR3 has 16 amino acids. The V segment lost 5 bases and the J segment 2 bases; nucleotides outside the gene matches: 11. The CDR3 DNA reads TGTGCCAGCAGCCCTGCAGGGGGGACTAGGAACTATGGCTACACCTTC. As protein: CASSPAGGTRNYGYTF.

In this sample, this clonotype turned up many times. V and J are TRBV2 and TRBJ2-1; 7 bases fit TRBD2. CDR1 is SNHLY and CDR2 is FYNNEI in the germline V gene. V lost 6 bases, J lost 3 bases, and 8 bases stayed unmatched. The CDR3 runs to 15 residues. CDR3 bases: TGTGCCAGCAGGGGTGCCGGGGGGATCTACAATGAGCAGTTCTTC. It specifies CASRGAGGIYNEQFF.

This clonotype has a count of ten or more. The V gene is TRBV12-3 or TRBV12-4, the J gene TRBJ2-7; D uncertain. CDR3 length equals 14 residues. V lost 6 bases to trimming and J lost 6 bases, with 18 bases between them. The CDR3 protein is CASSTVVAAPEQYF. DNA of the CDR3: TGTGCCAGCAGCACGGTCGTGGCAGCTCCCGAGCAGTACTTC.

This chain connects TRBV10-3 to TRBJ1-1; 7 positions match TRBD1. V gave up 6 bases and J gave up 2 bases; unmatched junction bases: 3. Germline V gives CDR1 ENHRY, CDR2 SYGVKD. The length of the CDR3 is 13 residues. Here the CDR3 DNA reads TGTGCCATCAGCAGGGGGGGAAACACTGAAGCTTTCTTT. Translating gives CAISRGGNTEAFF.

The table lists this clonotype with many counts. The chain employs TRBV3-2 and TRBJ1-5. TRBV3-2 is classified as a pseudogene. This CDR3 is 12 amino acids long. The CDR3: CASSTKGNPQHF. DNA for the CDR3: TGTGCCAGCAGTACTAAAGGTAATCCCCAGCATTTT.

This clonotype came up many times. The rearrangement links TRBV30 to TRBJ2-3; unclear D gene. The V end was cut by 6 bases, the J end by 2 bases, with 9 bases between. Germline values: CDR1 GTSNPN, CDR2 SVGIG (reference sequence). The CDR3 is 12 residues long. As DNA, the CDR3 is TGTGCCTGTCGCTTGGTCACAGATACGCAGTATTTT. Translated, it gives CACRLVTDTQYF.

This clonotype was detected many times. V and J are TRBV14 and TRBJ2-6; weak D call: TRBD2 (5 bases). Between the trimmed V and J ends, which lost 2 bases and 4 bases, there was a span of 12 bases. Per germline, CDR1 SGHDN and CDR2 FVKESK. CDR3 length: 16 amino acids. CDR3 nucleotides: TGTGCCAGCAGCCAAAATCTTGCGGGCGGGGCCAACGTCCTGACTTTC. It specifies CASSQNLAGGANVLTF.

This clonotype was picked up many times. The chain joins TRBV18 to TRBJ2-7; TRBD1 matches 10 bases. Per germline, CDR1 KGHSH and CDR2 LQKENI. V was clipped by 4 bases and J by 6 bases; unmatched bases: 0. This CDR3 contains 12 residues. In DNA form, the CDR3 reads TGTGCCAGCTCACGGACAGGGGGCGAGCAGTACGTC. Amino acid sequence: CASSRTGGEQYV.

Here the CDR3 DNA reads TGTGCCAGCAGTTACTCACCAGTAGAGACCCAGTACTTC. Translating it yields CASSYSPVETQYF. The chain couples TRBV6-5 to TRBJ2-5, with D hard to call. Per the germline V gene, CDR1 is MNHEY and CDR2 is SVGAGI. Between the trimmed V and J ends, which lost 0 bases and 4 bases, there was a span of 6 bases. The CDR3 loop spans 13 amino acids.

This clonotype was observed a few times. The chain recombines TRBV11-2 with TRBJ2-5; no reliable D call. CDR1 is SGHAT and CDR2 is FQNNGV in the germline V gene. The CDR3 runs 15 residues. V lost 7 bases, J lost 3 bases, and 18 bases lay in between. CDR3 amino acids: CASKKWATIKETQYF. The CDR3 DNA reads as TGTGCCAGCAAAAAGTGGGCTACCATAAAAGAGACCCAGTACTTC.

This clonotype was detected ten times or more. The chain has TRBV4-1 and TRBJ2-1; 8 nucleotides match TRBD2. Trimming removed 0 bases from V and 7 bases from J; junction bases left unmatched: 14. The CDR3 totals 18 residues. CDR1 MGHRA and CDR2 YSYEKL come from the germline V gene. The CDR3 region has the DNA TGCGCCAGCAGCCAAGAAAAGGATAAAGGCGGGAGGCGGAATGAGCAGTTCTTC. Translating gives CASSQEKDKGGRRNEQFF.

This clonotype occurred many times. The chain combines TRBV24-1 with TRBJ2-3; 12 positions match TRBD1. The CDR3 runs to 15 residues. V was clipped by 7 bases and J by 5 bases; unmatched bases: 6. The V gene's germline CDR1 is KGHDR and CDR2 SFDVKD. The CDR3 region has the DNA TGTGCCACCAGAGAGGGACAGGGGGCCCAAGATACGCAGTATTTT. Its translation: CATREGQGAQDTQYF.

This clonotype was detected many times. The rearrangement links TRBV4-2 to TRBJ2-7; D unresolved. Trimming took 0 bases from V and 0 from J, leaving 9 bases between them. The CDR3 has 15 residues. Germline CDR1 reads LGHNA; CDR2 reads YNFKEQ. CDR3 DNA: TGTGCCAGCAGCCAAGAGTTAGTGTCCTCCTACGAGCAGTACTTC. It is translated as CASSQELVSSYEQYF.

This clonotype appeared many times. The chain has TRBV19 and TRBJ2-3, with D unclear. CDR1 is LNHDA and CDR2 is SQIVND in the germline V gene (reference sequence). V was shortened by 5 bases and J by 2 bases, with 5 bases between the two germline ends. The CDR3 spans 12 residues. Written as DNA, the CDR3 is TGTGCCAGTAGTTTCCACACAGATACGCAGTATTTT. This sequence encodes CASSFHTDTQYF.

At least ten counts were recorded for this clonotype. The chain couples TRBV7-9 to TRBJ2-5; D remains ambiguous. The length of the CDR3 is 14 residues. Germline V gene lookup returns CDR1 SEHNR and CDR2 FQNEAQ (reference sequence). Deletions cut 0 bases from V and 7 bases from J, with 12 bases between. The DNA for the CDR3 is TGTGCCAGCAGCTTAGCGGGCTCCCCGGGGACCCAGTACTTC. The encoded protein is CASSLAGSPGTQYF. The whole variable domain, remainder taken from reference TRBV7-9 and TRBJ2-5, is DTGVSQNPRHKITKRGQNVTFRCDPISEHNRLYWYRQTLGQGPEFLTYFQNEAQLEKSRLLSDRFSAERPKGSFSTLEIQRTEQGDSAMYLCASSLAGSPGTQYFGPGTRLLVL.

This clonotype was picked up many times. The chain employs TRBV11-3 and TRBJ2-1; TRBD1 matches 8 bases. Germline CDR1 SGHNT, CDR2 YENEEA. V lost 0 bases to trimming and J lost 4 bases; unmatched junction nucleotides: 5. The CDR3 length is 16 residues. The CDR3 DNA reads as TGTGCCAGCAGCTTAGATGGACAGGGAGGTTACAATGAGCAGTTCTTC. Residues: CASSLDGQGGYNEQFF.

This clonotype was observed many times. This chain connects TRBV18 to TRBJ1-1; 8 nucleotides align to TRBD1. The junction had 12 bases not matched to a gene; V was cut back by 2 bases and J by 4 bases. CDR1 and CDR2 (germline): KGHSH, LQKENI. There are 17 residues in the CDR3. CDR3 in DNA: TGTGCCAGCTCACCAAGGACAGGGATGTTTGAAGGCACTGAAGCTTTCTTT. This translates into CASSPRTGMFEGTEAFF.

The chain carries TRBV4-2 and TRBJ2-3; 7 bases map to TRBD1. There are 17 residues in the CDR3. With V trimmed by 0 bases and J by 2 bases, 8 bases remained unmatched. The germline V gene has CDR1 LGHNA and CDR2 YNFKEQ. CDR3 in amino acids: CASSQDSQGVNTDTQYF. The CDR3 DNA reads TGTGCCAGCAGCCAAGACTCCCAGGGGGTTAACACAGATACGCAGTATTTT.

This chain joins TRBV20-1 and TRBJ1-1; maybe TRBD1 (6 bases). The germline gives CDR1 DFQATT, CDR2 SNEGSKA (reference sequence). The CDR3 is made up of 13 amino acids. Trimming removed 3 bases at V and 2 bases at J, with 10 bases between. Written as DNA, the CDR3 is TGCAGTGCTAGTGGGGGGGCCAACACTGAAGCTTTCTTT. This sequence encodes CSASGGANTEAFF.

The chain carries TRBV4-1 and TRBJ2-1; 8 bases line up with TRBD1. Germline V gene sequence: CDR1 MGHRA, CDR2 YSYEKL. The length of the CDR3 is 14 residues. V lost 4 bases, J lost 5 bases, and 4 bases stayed unmatched. This CDR3 is CASSLTTGDNEQFF. The DNA for the CDR3 is TGCGCCAGCAGCCTTACGACAGGGGACAATGAGCAGTTCTTC.